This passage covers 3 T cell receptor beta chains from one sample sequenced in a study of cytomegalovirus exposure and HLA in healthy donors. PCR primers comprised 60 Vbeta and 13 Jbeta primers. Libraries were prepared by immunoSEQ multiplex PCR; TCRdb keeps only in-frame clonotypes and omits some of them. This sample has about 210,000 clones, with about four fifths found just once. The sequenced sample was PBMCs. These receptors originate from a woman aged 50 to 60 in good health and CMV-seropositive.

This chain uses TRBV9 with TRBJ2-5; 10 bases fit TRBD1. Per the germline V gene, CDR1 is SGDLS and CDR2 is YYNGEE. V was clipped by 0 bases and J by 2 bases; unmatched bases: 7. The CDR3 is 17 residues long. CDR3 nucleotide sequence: TGTGCCAGCAGCGTAGCTACTGGGACAGGGGTGCAAGAGACCCAGTACTTC. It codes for CASSVATGTGVQETQYF.

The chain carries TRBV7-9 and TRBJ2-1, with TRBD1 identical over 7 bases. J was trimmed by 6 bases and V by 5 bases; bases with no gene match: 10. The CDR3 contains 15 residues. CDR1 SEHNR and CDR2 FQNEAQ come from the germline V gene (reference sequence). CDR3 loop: CASSSRDRSSNEQFF. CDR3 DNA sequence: TGTGCCAGCAGCAGCCGGGACAGATCTTCCAATGAGCAGTTCTTC.

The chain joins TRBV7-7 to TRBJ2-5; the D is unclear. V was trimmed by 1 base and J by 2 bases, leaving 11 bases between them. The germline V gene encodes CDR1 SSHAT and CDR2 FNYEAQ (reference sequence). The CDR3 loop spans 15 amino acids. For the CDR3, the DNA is TGTGCCAGCAGCTTAGGGGTACAGAGTCAAGAGACCCAGTACTTC. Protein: CASSLGVQSQETQYF.